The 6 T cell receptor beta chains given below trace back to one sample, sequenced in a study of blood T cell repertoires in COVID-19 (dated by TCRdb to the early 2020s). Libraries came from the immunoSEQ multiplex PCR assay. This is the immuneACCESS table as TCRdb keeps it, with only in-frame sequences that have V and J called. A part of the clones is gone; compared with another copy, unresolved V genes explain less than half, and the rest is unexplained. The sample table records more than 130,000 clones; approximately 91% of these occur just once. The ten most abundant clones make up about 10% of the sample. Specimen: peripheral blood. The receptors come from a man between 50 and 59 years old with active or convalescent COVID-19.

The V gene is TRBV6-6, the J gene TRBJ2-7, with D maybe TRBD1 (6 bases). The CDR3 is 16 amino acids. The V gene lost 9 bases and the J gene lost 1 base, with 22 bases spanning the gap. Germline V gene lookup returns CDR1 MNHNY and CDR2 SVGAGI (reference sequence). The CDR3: CASHPTNNDRSYEQYF. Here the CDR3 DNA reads TGTGCCAGTCACCCTACCAACAACGACAGGTCCTACGAGCAGTACTTC.

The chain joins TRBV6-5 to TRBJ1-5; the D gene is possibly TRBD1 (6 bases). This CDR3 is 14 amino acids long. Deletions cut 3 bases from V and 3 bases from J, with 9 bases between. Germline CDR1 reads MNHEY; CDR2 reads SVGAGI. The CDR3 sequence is CASSYTGYNQPQHF. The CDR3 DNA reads TGTGCCAGCAGTTATACAGGGTACAATCAGCCCCAGCATTTT.

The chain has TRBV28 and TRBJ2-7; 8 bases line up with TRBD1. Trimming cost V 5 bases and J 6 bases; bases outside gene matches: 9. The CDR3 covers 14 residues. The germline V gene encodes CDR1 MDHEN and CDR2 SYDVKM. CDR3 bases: TGTGCCAGCAGTCTTAGGACAGGGTCTGGCGAGCAGTACTTC. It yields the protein CASSLRTGSGEQYF.

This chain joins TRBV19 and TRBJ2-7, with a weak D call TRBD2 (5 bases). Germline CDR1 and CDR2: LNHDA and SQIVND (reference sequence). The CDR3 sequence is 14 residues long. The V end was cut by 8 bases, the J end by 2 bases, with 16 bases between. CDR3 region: CASSPRGLAYEQYF. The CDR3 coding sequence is TGTGCCAGTTCGCCCCGGGGTCTCGCCTACGAGCAGTACTTC. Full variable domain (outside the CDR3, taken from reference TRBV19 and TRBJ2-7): DGGITQSPKYLFRKEGQNVTLSCEQNLNHDAMYWYRQDPGQGLRLIYYSQIVNDFQKGDIAEGYSVSREKKESFPLTVTSAQKNPTAFYLCASSPRGLAYEQYFGPGTRLTVT.

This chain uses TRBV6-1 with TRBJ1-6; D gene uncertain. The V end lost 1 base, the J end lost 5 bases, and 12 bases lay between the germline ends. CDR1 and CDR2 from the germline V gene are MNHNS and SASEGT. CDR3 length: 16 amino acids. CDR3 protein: CASSEGPGLNNSPLHF. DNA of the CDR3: TGTGCCAGCAGTGAAGGTCCCGGACTAAATAATTCACCCCTCCACTTT.

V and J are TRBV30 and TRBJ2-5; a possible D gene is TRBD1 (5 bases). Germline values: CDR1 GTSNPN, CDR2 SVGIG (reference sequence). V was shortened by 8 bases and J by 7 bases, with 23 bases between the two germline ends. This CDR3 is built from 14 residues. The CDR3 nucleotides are TGTGCCCTTAGGGGTCAGGGCCTTCCAGGGACCCAGTACTTC. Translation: CALRGQGLPGTQYF.